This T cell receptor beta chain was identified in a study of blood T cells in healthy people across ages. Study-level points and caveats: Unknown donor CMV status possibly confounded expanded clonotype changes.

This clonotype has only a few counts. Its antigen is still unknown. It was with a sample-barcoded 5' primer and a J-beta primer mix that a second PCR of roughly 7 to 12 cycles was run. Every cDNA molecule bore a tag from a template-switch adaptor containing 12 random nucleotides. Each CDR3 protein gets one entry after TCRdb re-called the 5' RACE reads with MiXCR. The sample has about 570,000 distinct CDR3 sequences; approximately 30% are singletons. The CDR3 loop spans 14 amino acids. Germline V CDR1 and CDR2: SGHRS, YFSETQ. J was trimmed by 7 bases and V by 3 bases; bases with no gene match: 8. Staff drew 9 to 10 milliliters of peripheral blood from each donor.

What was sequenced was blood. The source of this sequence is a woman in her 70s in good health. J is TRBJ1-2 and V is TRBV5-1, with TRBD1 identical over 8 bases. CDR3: CASSSWTGKGGYTF. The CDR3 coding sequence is TGCGCCAGCAGCTCTTGGACAGGGAAAGGTGGCTACACCTTC.